The rows below give T cell receptor beta chains drawn from one sample of a study of cytomegalovirus exposure and HLA in healthy donors. The repertoire was sequenced with immunoSEQ multiplex PCR; TCRdb's copy has only in-frame clones and lacks some. The sample shows roughly 89,000 clones, approximately 68% of them seen only once. Sequencing was performed on PBMCs. The receptors come from a woman in her forties or fifties in good health and CMV-seropositive. Each CDR3 is given with its conserved first and last residue. D genes are given only for firm matches. Clone size, where shown, is once, few, many, or a class for clones that have expanded.

few	TRBJ1-6	TRBV28	NA	TGTGCCAGCAGTTCTATTCAGGGGAATCAGAATTTGTATAATTCACCCCTCCACTTT	CASSSIQGNQNLYNSPLHF
NA	TRBJ1-1	TRBV28	TRBD1	TGTGCCAGCAGCTCCGGACAGGGCAACACTGAAGCTTTCTTT	CASSSGQGNTEAFF
NA	TRBJ2-7	TRBV5-4	NA	TGTGCCAGCAGCTTGTGGGGATACGAGGGATACGAGCAGTACTTC	CASSLWGYEGYEQYF
NA	TRBJ2-3	TRBV7-9	TRBD2	TGTGCCAGCAGCTTATGGCTAGCGGGGGGCACAGATACGCAGTATTTT	CASSLWLAGGTDTQYF
NA	TRBJ2-7	TRBV7-9	TRBD1	TGTGCCAGCAGCCCGGGACAGGGGGCCACCTACGAGCAGTACTTC	CASSPGQGATYEQYF
NA	TRBJ1-2	TRBV6-5	NA	TGTGCCAGCAGTTCCCCAAGTTTGGGGGAGGATGGCTACACCTTC	CASSSPSLGEDGYTF
NA	TRBJ2-7	TRBV28	TRBD2	TGTGCCAGCAGTCCGGGACTAGCGGGCTACTACGAGCAGTACTTC	CASSPGLAGYYEQYF
NA	TRBJ1-1	TRBV6-5	NA	TGTGCCAGCAGCAGATTTTTTACAGATGAAGCTTTCTTT	CASSRFFTDEAFF
NA	TRBJ2-2	TRBV14	TRBD2	TGTGCCAGCAGCCATTTAGCGGGGGGACCGGCGGTGAGGACCGGGGAGCTGTTTTTT	CASSHLAGGPAVRTGELFF
NA	TRBJ1-5	TRBV28	TRBD1	TGTGCCAGCAGTAACCCAGGGGGCAGTCAGCCCCAGCATTTT	CASSNPGGSQPQHF
few	TRBJ1-5	TRBV7-2	NA	TGTGCCAGCAGCTTATACCCCTCGGGCAATCAGCCCCAGCATTTT	CASSLYPSGNQPQHF
NA	TRBJ1-5	TRBV6-5	NA	TGTGCCAGCAGCTCCGACAGGACGAATCAGCCCCAGCATTTT	CASSSDRTNQPQHF
few	TRBJ1-1	TRBV19	TRBD1	TGTGCCAGTAGTACCCGGGACAGTCCTGAAGCTTTCTTT	CASSTRDSPEAFF
few	TRBJ1-1	TRBV11-1	TRBD1	TGTGCCAGCAGCTCATCCCCGGGACAGCCCGAGGAAGCTTTCTTT	CASSSSPGQPEEAFF
NA	TRBJ1-6	TRBV7-9	TRBD1	TGTGCCAGCAGCTTCGGGACAGACCATTCACCCCTCCACTTT	CASSFGTDHSPLHF
once	TRBJ2-7	TRBV27	NA	TGTGCCAGCAGGCCCGTCAGAGGGAGGAACGAGCAGTACTTC	CASRPVRGRNEQYF
NA	TRBJ1-5	TRBV6-5	TRBD1	TGTGCCAGCAGAGCATCGGGACAGGGTCAGCCCCAGCATTTT	CASRASGQGQPQHF
NA	TRBJ2-1	TRBV5-1	TRBD1	TGCGCCAGCAGCTCCGACAGGGGGCAAGCCTACAATGAGCAGTTCTTC	CASSSDRGQAYNEQFF
NA	TRBJ2-3	TRBV30	TRBD2	TGTGCCTGGAGTGCGACTAGCGCCAGCACAGATACGCAGTATTTT	CAWSATSASTDTQYF
NA	TRBJ1-1	TRBV4-3	NA	TGCGCCAGCAGCCAAGATAGGGTCAGAGAGGGTTACACTGAAGCTTTCTTT	CASSQDRVREGYTEAFF
NA	TRBJ2-3	TRBV6-1	TRBD1	TGTGCCAGCAGTGGGGACAGGGTTCGTGCAGATACGCAGTATTTT	CASSGDRVRADTQYF
NA	TRBJ2-5	TRBV5-1	NA	TGCGCCAGCAGGGTAAGGGAGGAGACCCAGTACTTC	CASRVREETQYF
NA	TRBJ2-3	TRBV30	NA	TGTGCCTGGTCCCAGTGGCGGGACGGCACAGATACGCAGTATTTT	CAWSQWRDGTDTQYF
NA	TRBJ2-2	TRBV10-3	NA	TGTGCCATCAGTGATTATAACACCGGGGAGCTGTTTTTT	CAISDYNTGELFF
few	TRBJ2-7	TRBV18	TRBD2	TGTGCCAGCTCACCACCGGGAGGGTCCCTATACGAGCAGTACTTC	CASSPPGGSLYEQYF